This T cell receptor (beta chain) stems from a study of OX40 agonist ivuxolimab in advanced cancers. Study information: Previous treatment with anti-PD-1, anti-PD-L1 or anti-CTLA-4 therapy was allowed; 40% had received some.

Turning to this clone: Its antigen remains unknown.

The germline CDR1 and CDR2 sequences are SEHNR and FQNEAQ (reference sequence). V was cut by 1 base and J by 7 bases, with 7 bases left in between. The CDR3 is 12 residues long. The table came from immunoSEQ multiplex PCR; TCRdb's copy has only in-frame clones and leaves some out. The table lists around 130,000 clones, about 93% of them singletons, with about 0.15% in the top ten. Study-wide results and caveats: Dose levels from 0.1 to 3.0 mg/kg saw CD4+ and CD8+ blood T cells expand clonally by week 6.

This TCR was sampled from an adult with an advanced solid tumor such as melanoma, head and neck, liver or kidney cancer. This specimen consisted of CD4+ or CD8+ T cells sorted from blood, obtained in a trial of the OX40 agonist ivuxolimab. The chain recombines TRBV7-9 with TRBJ1-1, with D unclear. CDR3 protein: CASSLVGIEAFF. DNA of the CDR3: TGTGCCAGCAGCTTAGTAGGGATTGAAGCTTTCTTT.